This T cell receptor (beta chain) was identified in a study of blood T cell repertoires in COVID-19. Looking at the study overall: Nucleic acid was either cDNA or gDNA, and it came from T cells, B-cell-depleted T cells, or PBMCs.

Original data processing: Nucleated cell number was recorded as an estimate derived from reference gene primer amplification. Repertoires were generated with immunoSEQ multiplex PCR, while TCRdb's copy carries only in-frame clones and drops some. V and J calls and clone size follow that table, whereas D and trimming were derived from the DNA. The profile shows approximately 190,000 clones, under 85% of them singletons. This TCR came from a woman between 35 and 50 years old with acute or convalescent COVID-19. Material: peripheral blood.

The CDR3 loop reads CASSKAGGPVNEQFF. The CDR3 nucleotides read TGCGCCAGCAGTAAAGCGGGAGGGCCAGTCAATGAGCAGTTCTTC. The chain joins TRBV10-1 to TRBJ2-1; 10 bases map to TRBD2. This CDR3 is built from 15 residues. The germline CDR1 and CDR2 sequences are WNHNN and SYGVQD (reference sequence). V lost 5 bases, J lost 6 bases, and 7 bases stayed unmatched.